This T cell receptor beta chain appears in the sequencing data of a study of cytomegalovirus exposure and HLA in healthy donors. Study-level background: In a later analysis, it was reported that the 120 or so validation repertoires had been produced on the same platform as the roughly 700 repertoires belonging to the first cohort.

The data were produced by immunoSEQ multiplex PCR, yet TCRdb's version contains in-frame clones alone and is incomplete. The sample includes around 86,000 clones, about 93% of them seen just once. From germline, CDR1 is SGHNT and CDR2 YENEEA. Losses at the gene ends were 3 bases for V and 4 bases for J; bases not matched to a gene: 3. CDR3 size: 15 residues. With regard to this clone: Its antigen remains unknown.

Findings and caveats of the study: Listed as cytomegalovirus-associated were roughly 180 TCR beta chains. One later analysis, an examination of the 120 validation repertoires, found that first-cohort TCR clusters tended to co-occur in them.

The V and J genes are TRBV11-3 and TRBJ2-3, with 11 nucleotides matching TRBD2. The sample taken for sequencing was PBMCs. This TCR came from a woman aged 25-40 years in good health and CMV-seropositive. This CDR3 reads CASSFVAGGPDTQYF. As DNA, the CDR3 is TGTGCCAGCAGCTTTGTAGCGGGAGGGCCAGATACGCAGTATTTT.